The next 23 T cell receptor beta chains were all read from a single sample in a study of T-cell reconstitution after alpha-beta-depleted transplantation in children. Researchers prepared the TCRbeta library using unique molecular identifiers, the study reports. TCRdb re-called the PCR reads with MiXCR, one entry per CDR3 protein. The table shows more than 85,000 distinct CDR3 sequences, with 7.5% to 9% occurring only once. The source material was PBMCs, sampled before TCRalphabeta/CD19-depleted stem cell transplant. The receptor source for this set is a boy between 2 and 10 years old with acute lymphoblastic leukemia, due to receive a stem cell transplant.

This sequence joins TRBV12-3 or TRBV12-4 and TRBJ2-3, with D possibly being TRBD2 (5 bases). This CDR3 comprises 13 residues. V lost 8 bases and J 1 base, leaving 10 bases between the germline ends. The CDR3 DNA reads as TGTGCCAGCCGAGGGTCTCGCACAGATACGCAGTATTTT. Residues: CASRGSRTDTQYF.

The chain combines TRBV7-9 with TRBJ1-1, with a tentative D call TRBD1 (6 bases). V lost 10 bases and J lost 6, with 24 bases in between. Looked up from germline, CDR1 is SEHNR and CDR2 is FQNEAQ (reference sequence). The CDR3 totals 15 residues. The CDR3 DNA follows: TGTGCCACCTTACAGGGTGTTGGTACGACCGCTGAAGCTTTCTTT. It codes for CATLQGVGTTAEAFF.

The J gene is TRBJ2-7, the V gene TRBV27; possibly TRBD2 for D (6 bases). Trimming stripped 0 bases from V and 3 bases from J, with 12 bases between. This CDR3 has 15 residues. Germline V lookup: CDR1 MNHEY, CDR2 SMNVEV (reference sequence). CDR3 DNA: TGTGCCAGCAGTTTATCGACGGGAGTCCACTACGAGCAGTACTTC. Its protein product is CASSLSTGVHYEQYF.

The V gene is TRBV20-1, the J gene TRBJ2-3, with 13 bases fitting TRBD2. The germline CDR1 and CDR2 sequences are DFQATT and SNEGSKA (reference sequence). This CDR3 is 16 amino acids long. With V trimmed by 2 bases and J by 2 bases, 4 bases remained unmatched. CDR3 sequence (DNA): TGCAGTGCTAGAAAGGGGACTAGCGGGGACACAGATACGCAGTATTTT. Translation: CSARKGTSGDTDTQYF.

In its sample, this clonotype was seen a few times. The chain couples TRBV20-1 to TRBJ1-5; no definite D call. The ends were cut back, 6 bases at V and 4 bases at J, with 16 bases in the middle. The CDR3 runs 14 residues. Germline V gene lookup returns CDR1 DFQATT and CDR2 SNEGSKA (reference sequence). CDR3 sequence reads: CSASTARVNQPQHF. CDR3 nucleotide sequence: TGCAGTGCCTCCACGGCCCGGGTTAATCAGCCCCAGCATTTT.

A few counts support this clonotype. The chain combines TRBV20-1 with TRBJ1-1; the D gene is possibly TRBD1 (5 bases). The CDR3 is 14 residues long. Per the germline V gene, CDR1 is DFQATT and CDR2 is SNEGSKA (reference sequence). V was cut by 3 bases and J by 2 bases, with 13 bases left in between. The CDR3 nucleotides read TGCAGTGCTAGGTCCTGGGGGGTTAACACTGAAGCTTTCTTT. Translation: CSARSWGVNTEAFF.

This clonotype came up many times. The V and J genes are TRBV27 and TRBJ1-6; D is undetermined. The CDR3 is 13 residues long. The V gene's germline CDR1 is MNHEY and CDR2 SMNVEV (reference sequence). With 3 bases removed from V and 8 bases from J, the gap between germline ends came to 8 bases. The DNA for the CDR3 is TGTGCCAGCAGTTTGAAGTGGGATTCACCCCTCCACTTT. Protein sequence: CASSLKWDSPLHF.

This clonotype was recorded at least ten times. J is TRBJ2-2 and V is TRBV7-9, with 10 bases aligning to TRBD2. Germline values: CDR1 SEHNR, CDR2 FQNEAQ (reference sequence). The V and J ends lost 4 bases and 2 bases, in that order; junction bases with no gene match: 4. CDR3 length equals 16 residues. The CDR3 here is CASSSSGGLNTGELFF. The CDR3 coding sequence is TGTGCCAGCAGCTCTAGCGGGGGTTTAAACACCGGGGAGCTGTTTTTT.

CDR3 sequence reads: CASSTGQGTYNSPLHF. CDR3 coding DNA: TGTGCCAGCAGCACAGGACAGGGGACCTATAATTCACCCCTCCACTTT. The rearrangement joins TRBV7-9 to TRBJ1-6, with 9 bases identical to TRBD1. This CDR3 has 16 residues. In germline, CDR1 is SEHNR, CDR2 FQNEAQ (reference sequence). After removal of 5 bases from V and 2 bases from J, the junction contained 4 bases not matched to a gene.

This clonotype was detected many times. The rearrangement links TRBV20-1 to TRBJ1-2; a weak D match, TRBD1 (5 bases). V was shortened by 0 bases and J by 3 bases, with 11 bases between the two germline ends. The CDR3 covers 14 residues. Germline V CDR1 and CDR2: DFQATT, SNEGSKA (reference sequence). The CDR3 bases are TGCAGTGCTAGAGATCCAGGGAGGGACTATGGCTACACCTTC. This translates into CSARDPGRDYGYTF.

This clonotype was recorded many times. The DNA for the CDR3 is TGCAGTGGCGACAGAGACTATGGCTACACCTTC. This gives the protein CSGDRDYGYTF. The V call is TRBV20-1, the J call TRBJ1-2; D may be TRBD1 (5 bases). The ends were cut back, 7 bases at V and 3 bases at J, with 9 bases in the middle. From germline, CDR1 is DFQATT and CDR2 SNEGSKA (reference sequence). This CDR3 has 11 amino acids.

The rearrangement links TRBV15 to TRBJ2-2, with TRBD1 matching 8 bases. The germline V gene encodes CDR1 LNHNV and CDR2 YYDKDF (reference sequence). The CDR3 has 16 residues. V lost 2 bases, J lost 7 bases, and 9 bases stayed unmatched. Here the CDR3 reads CATSRYGQGRGGELFF. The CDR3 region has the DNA TGTGCCACCAGCAGATACGGACAGGGCCGAGGCGGGGAGCTGTTTTTT.

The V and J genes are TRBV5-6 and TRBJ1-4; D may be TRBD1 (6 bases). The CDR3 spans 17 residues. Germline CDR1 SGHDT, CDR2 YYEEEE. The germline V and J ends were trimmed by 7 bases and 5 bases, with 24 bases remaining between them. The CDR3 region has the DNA TGTGCCAGCTTCGAATGGGGGCAGGACTCTTGGAATGAAAAACTGTTTTTT. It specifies CASFEWGQDSWNEKLFF.

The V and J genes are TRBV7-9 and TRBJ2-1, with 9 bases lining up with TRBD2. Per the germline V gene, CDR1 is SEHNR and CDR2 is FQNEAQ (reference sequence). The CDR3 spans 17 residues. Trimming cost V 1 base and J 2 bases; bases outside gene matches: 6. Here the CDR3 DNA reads TGTGCCAGCAGCTTAGGAATAGCGGGGGAGCCCTACAATGAGCAGTTCTTC. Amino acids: CASSLGIAGEPYNEQFF.

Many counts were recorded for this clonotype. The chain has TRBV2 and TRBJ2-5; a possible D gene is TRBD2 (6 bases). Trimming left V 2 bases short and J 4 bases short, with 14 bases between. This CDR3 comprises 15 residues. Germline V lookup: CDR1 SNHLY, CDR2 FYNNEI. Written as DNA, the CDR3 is TGTGCCAGCAGTGAAACGCTAGCGCCCAGAGAGACCCAGTACTTC. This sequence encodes CASSETLAPRETQYF. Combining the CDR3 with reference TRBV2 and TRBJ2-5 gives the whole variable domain EPEVTQTPSHQVTQMGQEVILRCVPISNHLYFYWYRQILGQKVEFLVSFYNNEISEKSEIFDDQFSVERPDGSNFTLKIRSTKLEDSAMYFCASSETLAPRETQYFGPGTRLLVL.

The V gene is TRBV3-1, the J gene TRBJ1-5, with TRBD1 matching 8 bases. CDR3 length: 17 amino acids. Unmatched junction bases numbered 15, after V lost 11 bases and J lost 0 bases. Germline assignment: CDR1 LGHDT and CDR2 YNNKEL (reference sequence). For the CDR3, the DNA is TGTGCCTTCTGCCGGACCGGGACAGGCTATAGCAATCAGCCCCAGCATTTT. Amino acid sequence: CAFCRTGTGYSNQPQHF. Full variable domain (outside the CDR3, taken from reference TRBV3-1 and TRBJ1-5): DTAVSQTPKYLVTQMGNDKSIKCEQNLGHDTMYWYKQDSKKFLKIMFSYNNKELIINETVPNRFSPKSPDKAHLNLHINSLELGDSAVYFCAFCRTGTGYSNQPQHFGDGTRLSIL.

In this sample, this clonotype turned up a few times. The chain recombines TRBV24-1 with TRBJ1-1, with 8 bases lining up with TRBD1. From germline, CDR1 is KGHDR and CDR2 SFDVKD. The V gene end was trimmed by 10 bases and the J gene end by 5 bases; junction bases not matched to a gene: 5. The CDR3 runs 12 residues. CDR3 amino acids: CATSTGGTEAFF. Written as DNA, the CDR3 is TGTGCCACTTCAACAGGGGGGACTGAAGCTTTCTTT.

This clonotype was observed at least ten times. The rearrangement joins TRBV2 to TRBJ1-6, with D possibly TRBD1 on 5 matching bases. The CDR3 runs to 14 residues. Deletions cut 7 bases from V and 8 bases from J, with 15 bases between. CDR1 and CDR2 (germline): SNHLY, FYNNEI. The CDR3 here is CASTPDRSYSPLHF. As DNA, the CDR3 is TGTGCCAGCACCCCCGACAGATCCTATTCACCCCTCCACTTT.

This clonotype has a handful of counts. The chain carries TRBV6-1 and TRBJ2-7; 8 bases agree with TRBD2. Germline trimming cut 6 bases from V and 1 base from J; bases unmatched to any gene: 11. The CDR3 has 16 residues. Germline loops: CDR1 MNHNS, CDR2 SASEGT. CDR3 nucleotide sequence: TGTGCCAGCAGCCCCGGGGGGGGGTTGAGGTCCTACGAGCAGTACTTC. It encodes CASSPGGGLRSYEQYF.

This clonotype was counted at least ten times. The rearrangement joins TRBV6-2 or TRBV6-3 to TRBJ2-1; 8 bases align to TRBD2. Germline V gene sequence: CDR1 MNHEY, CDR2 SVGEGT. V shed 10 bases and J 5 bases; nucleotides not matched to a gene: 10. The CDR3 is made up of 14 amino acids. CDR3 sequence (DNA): TGTGCCATCACCGGGACTAGTTCAGACAATGAGCAGTTCTTC. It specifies CAITGTSSDNEQFF.

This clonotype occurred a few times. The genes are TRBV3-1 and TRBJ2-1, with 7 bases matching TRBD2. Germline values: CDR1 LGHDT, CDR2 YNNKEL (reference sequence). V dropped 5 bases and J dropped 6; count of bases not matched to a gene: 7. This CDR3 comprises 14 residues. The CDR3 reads CASSSPGGTNEQFF. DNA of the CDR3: TGTGCCAGCAGCAGCCCCGGGGGGACCAATGAGCAGTTCTTC.

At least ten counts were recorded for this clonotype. CDR3 DNA sequence: TGCGCCAGCAGCTTGGGGACAGGGAATAGCAATCAGCCCCAGCATTTT. It translates to CASSLGTGNSNQPQHF. The rearrangement uses TRBV5-1 and TRBJ1-5; 8 positions match TRBD1. Losses at the gene ends were 0 bases for V and 0 bases for J; bases not matched to a gene: 2. The CDR3 consists of 16 residues. Germline assignment: CDR1 SGHRS and CDR2 YFSETQ.

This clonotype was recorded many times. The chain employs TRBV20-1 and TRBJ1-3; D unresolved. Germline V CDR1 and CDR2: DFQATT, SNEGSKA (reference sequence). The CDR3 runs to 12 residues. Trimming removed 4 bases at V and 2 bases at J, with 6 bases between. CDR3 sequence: CSATRPGNTIYF. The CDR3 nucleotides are TGCAGTGCTACAAGGCCTGGAAACACCATATATTTT.